The 25 T cell receptor beta chains reported below all come from one sample, sequenced in a study of Ad26.COV2.S vaccination and SARS-CoV-2 variants. As to treatment: about 20 received Ad26.COV2.S at low or high dose, single or two shots; 5 received placebo; per-sample allocation not given. The samples date from day 63 after the first vaccine or placebo injection. TCRdb's table, derived via immunoSEQ multiplex PCR, lists solely in-frame clones and lacks some. The sample contains roughly 410,000 clones, about 83% of which appear only once. Sequencing was performed on peripheral blood, taken in a trial of Ad26.COV2.S vaccine versus placebo. The receptors come from a person aged 18-60 years who received the Ad26.COV2.S COVID-19 vaccine or a placebo.

The V gene is TRBV2, the J gene TRBJ1-1; no definite D call. The germline gives CDR1 SNHLY, CDR2 FYNNEI. The CDR3 sequence is 13 residues long. Trimming cost V 11 bases and J 2 bases, with 15 bases left between them. CDR3 residues: CALTGLANTEAFF. The CDR3 nucleotides are TGTGCCCTTACCGGGTTAGCAAACACTGAAGCTTTCTTT.

The genes are TRBV25-1 and TRBJ2-1; 8 nucleotides align to TRBD1. The V gene's germline CDR1 is MGHDK and CDR2 SYGVNS. CDR3 size: 15 residues. V was pared by 3 bases and J by 5 bases, with 6 bases of the junction left unmatched. CDR3 in amino acids: CASSDTGGPNNEQFF. CDR3 DNA sequence: TGTGCCAGCAGTGATACAGGGGGTCCAAACAATGAGCAGTTCTTC. The whole variable domain, filled in from reference TRBV25-1 and TRBJ2-1, reads EADIYQTPRYLVIGTGKKITLECSQTMGHDKMYWYQQDPGMELHLIHYSYGVNSTEKGDLSSESTVSRIRTEHFPLTLESARPSHTSQYLCASSDTGGPNNEQFFGPGTRLTVL.

The genes are TRBV5-5 and TRBJ1-4, with no clear D. V was pared by 1 base and J by 6 bases, with 13 bases between. The CDR3 runs to 15 residues. Germline V lookup: CDR1 SGHKS, CDR2 YYEKEE (reference sequence). The CDR3 DNA reads TGTGCCAGCAGCTTGCGAACAGCGGGCGATGAAAAACTGTTTTTT. This codes for CASSLRTAGDEKLFF. Drawing the rest from reference TRBV5-5 and TRBJ1-4, the complete variable domain is DAGVTQSPTHLIKTRGQQVTLRCSPISGHKSVSWYQQVLGQGPQFIFQYYEKEERGRGNFPDRFSARQFPNYSSELNVNALLLGDSALYLCASSLRTAGDEKLFFGSGTQLSVL.

The J gene is TRBJ1-6, the V gene TRBV7-8; D is ambiguous. The CDR3 extends over 15 amino acids. The germline V gene has CDR1 SGHVS and CDR2 FQNEAQ. Trimming pared 7 bases from V and 0 bases from J, leaving 10 bases between. The CDR3 coding sequence is TGTGCCAGCACCCGAGAGAGCTCCTATAATTCACCCCTCCACTTT. This translates into CASTRESSYNSPLHF.

The chain is built from TRBV4-2 and TRBJ1-4; D is unresolved. CDR3 length equals 19 residues. Germline loops: CDR1 LGHNA, CDR2 YNFKEQ. The germline V and J ends were trimmed by 4 bases and 0 bases, with 21 bases remaining between them. CDR3 loop: CASSLKMGYQSATNEKLFF. CDR3 coding DNA: TGTGCCAGCAGCCTAAAGATGGGGTACCAATCCGCAACTAATGAAAAACTGTTTTTT.

The chain has TRBV10-2 and TRBJ2-5; tentative D call: TRBD2 (6 bases). Per germline, CDR1 WSHSY and CDR2 SAAADI. V was shortened by 8 bases and J by 2 bases, with 9 bases between the two germline ends. CDR3 length: 12 residues. The DNA of the CDR3 is TGCGCCAGCTTAGCGGAACAAGAGACCCAGTACTTC. Translation: CASLAEQETQYF.

J is TRBJ2-2 and V is TRBV9, with unresolved D. This CDR3 has 12 residues. Germline assignment: CDR1 SGDLS and CDR2 YYNGEE. The V end was cut by 4 bases, the J end by 7 bases, with 8 bases between. The CDR3 nucleotides are TGTGCCAGCAGCTACGTGAGCGGGGAGCTGTTTTTT. Amino acids: CASSYVSGELFF. Using reference TRBV9 and TRBJ2-2 for the parts outside the CDR3, the full variable domain is DSGVTQTPKHLITATGQRVTLRCSPRSGDLSVYWYQQSLDQGLQFLIQYYNGEERAKGNILERFSAQQFPDLHSELNLSSLELGDSALYFCASSYVSGELFFGEGSRLTVL.

The chain combines TRBV5-1 with TRBJ2-1; TRBD1 might be the D (5 bases). CDR3 size: 16 residues. The V end lost 0 bases, the J end lost 8 bases, and 18 bases lay between the germline ends. The germline CDR1 and CDR2 sequences are SGHRS and YFSETQ. The CDR3 nucleotides are TGCGCCAGCAGCTTGGAAGGGCCCTACAAAGGGGATGAGCAGTTCTTC. The encoded protein is CASSLEGPYKGDEQFF.

The chain uses TRBV10-3 and TRBJ1-2; no clear D. The V gene's germline CDR1 is ENHRY and CDR2 SYGVKD. Trimming took off 0 bases at V and 0 bases at J, with 5 bases between the two ends. CDR3 length: 14 residues. Here the CDR3 DNA reads TGTGCCATCAGTGAGTCGCCGGCTAACTATGGCTACACCTTC. The encoded protein is CAISESPANYGYTF.

The chain links TRBV2 to TRBJ1-2; 7 bases align to TRBD1. Germline loops: CDR1 SNHLY, CDR2 FYNNEI. V dropped 10 bases and J dropped 2; count of bases not matched to a gene: 7. The CDR3 runs 13 residues. CDR3 DNA: TGTGCCACTACGACAGGGTGGAACTATGGCTACACCTTC. This sequence encodes CATTTGWNYGYTF.

This clone was seen once. This chain joins TRBV18 and TRBJ1-3; no reliable D call. V was pared by 5 bases and J by 7 bases, with 12 bases between. Germline CDR1 KGHSH, CDR2 LQKENI. The CDR3 sequence is 13 residues long. The CDR3 reads CASSIQSANTIYF. The CDR3 DNA reads as TGTGCCAGCTCAATTCAGTCGGCGAACACCATATATTTT. The whole variable domain, filled in from reference TRBV18 and TRBJ1-3, reads NAGVMQNPRHLVRRRGQEARLRCSPMKGHSHVYWYRQLPEEGLKFMVYLQKENIIDESGMPKERFSAEFPKEGPSILRIQQVVRGDSAAYFCASSIQSANTIYFGEGSWLTVV.

V gene TRBV6-2 or TRBV6-3 combines with J gene TRBJ2-7; D not certain. Per germline, CDR1 MNHEY and CDR2 SVGEGT. This CDR3 contains 12 residues. Trimming cost V 5 bases and J 0 bases, with 5 bases left between them. The CDR3 DNA sequence: TGTGCCAGCAGTCTCCTCTCCTACGAGCAGTACTTC. It specifies CASSLLSYEQYF.

The chain couples TRBV19 to TRBJ2-7; 7 bases align to TRBD1. CDR3 length equals 11 residues. The germline gives CDR1 LNHDA, CDR2 SQIVND (reference sequence). Trimming cost V 5 bases and J 11 bases; bases outside gene matches: 6. The CDR3 DNA reads as TGTGCCAGTAGTTCGGGACAGACGGAGTACTTC. Its protein product is CASSSGQTEYF.

The chain uses TRBV18 and TRBJ1-6, with D tentatively TRBD1 (5 bases). Trimming cost V 4 bases and J 9 bases, with 16 bases left between them. This CDR3 contains 15 residues. CDR1 is KGHSH and CDR2 is LQKENI in the germline V gene. The CDR3 is CASSQGTVRGSPLHF. In nucleotides, the CDR3 is TGTGCCAGCTCACAAGGCACAGTTAGGGGTTCACCCCTCCACTTT.

The rearrangement links TRBV10-1 to TRBJ2-3; 11 bases line up with TRBD2. CDR3 size: 15 residues. Germline values: CDR1 WNHNN, CDR2 SYGVQD (reference sequence). Trimming removed 8 bases from V and 6 bases from J; junction bases left unmatched: 10. In DNA form, the CDR3 reads TGCGCCAGCGCCGGAGGGACTAGCGGAGGCGATACGCAGTATTTT. Translating it yields CASAGGTSGGDTQYF.

The rearrangement uses TRBV7-9 and TRBJ1-4; D unclear. CDR3 length: 13 amino acids. V was cut by 5 bases and J by 5 bases, with 9 bases left in between. CDR1 and CDR2 from the germline V gene are SEHNR and FQNEAQ (reference sequence). For the CDR3, the DNA is TGTGCCAGCAGCAGAGTCCAGAATGAAAAACTGTTTTTT. Amino acids: CASSRVQNEKLFF.

The genes are TRBV6-5 and TRBJ1-2; 10 nucleotides align to TRBD1. Germline CDR1 reads MNHEY; CDR2 reads SVGAGI. CDR3 size: 15 residues. J was trimmed by 7 bases and V by 8 bases; bases with no gene match: 13. The CDR3 here is CASRGQGLAVGGYTF. The CDR3 region has the DNA TGTGCCAGCCGGGGACAGGGGTTGGCGGTTGGTGGCTACACCTTC.

This clone appeared a few times. This sequence joins TRBV7-2 and TRBJ1-6; D is uncertain. CDR3 length: 18 amino acids. Germline V gene data show CDR1 as SGHTA and CDR2 as FQGNSA. V lost 3 bases, J lost 0 bases, and 15 bases lay in between. The CDR3 region has the DNA TGTGCCAGCAGCTTCGGCGGAATCCTACACTCCTATAATTCACCCCTCCACTTT. This gives the protein CASSFGGILHSYNSPLHF. Supplemented by reference TRBV7-2 and TRBJ1-6, the full variable domain reads GAGVSQSPSNKVTEKGKDVELRCDPISGHTALYWYRQSLGQGLEFLIYFQGNSAPDKSGLPSDRFSAERTGGSVSTLTIQRTQQEDSAVYLCASSFGGILHSYNSPLHFGNGTRLTVT.

The gene calls are TRBV7-3 and TRBJ2-3; 7 positions match TRBD1. Germline lookup yields CDR1 SGHTA and CDR2 FQGTGA. This CDR3 is built from 11 residues. J gave up 4 bases and V 8 bases, and 0 bases lay outside the gene matches. The DNA of the CDR3 is TGTGCCAGCGGACAGGCAGATACGCAGTATTTT. Amino acids: CASGQADTQYF. The complete variable domain, with remaining parts taken from reference TRBV7-3 and TRBJ2-3, reads GAGVSQTPSNKVTEKGKYVELRCDPISGHTALYWYRQSLGQGPEFLIYFQGTGAADDSGLPNDRFFAVRPEGSVSTLKIQRTERGDSAVYLCASGQADTQYFGPGTRLTVL.

This rearrangement joins TRBV11-1 to TRBJ2-1; 9 positions agree with TRBD2. V gave up 2 bases and J gave up 8 bases; unmatched junction bases: 1. Germline V gene sequence: CDR1 SGHAT, CDR2 FQDESV (reference sequence). The CDR3 contains 13 residues. The CDR3 region has the DNA TGTGCCAGCAGCTTACAGCGGGAGGATGAGCAGTTCTTC. Protein product: CASSLQREDEQFF.

The chain links TRBV2 to TRBJ2-1, with D tentatively TRBD2 (5 bases). The CDR3 covers 16 residues. Trimming left V 8 bases short and J 7 bases short, with 24 bases between. The V gene's germline CDR1 is SNHLY and CDR2 FYNNEI. The CDR3 reads CASPEGQLVKWNEQFF. The DNA for the CDR3 is TGTGCCAGCCCTGAGGGTCAGCTAGTGAAGTGGAATGAGCAGTTCTTC.

This clone was seen a single time. The CDR3 DNA reads as TGTGCCTGGAGTGTACACATCGGCGAGACCCAGTACTTC. Its translation is CAWSVHIGETQYF. The chain recombines TRBV30 with TRBJ2-5, with D hard to call. Germline values: CDR1 GTSNPN, CDR2 SVGIG (reference sequence). CDR3 length equals 13 residues. V shed 0 bases and J shed 5 bases, with 10 bases lying between them.

This clone showed up just a few times. This chain connects TRBV7-2 to TRBJ1-3; D unresolved. Germline-derived CDR1 and CDR2 are SGHTA and FQGNSA. Trimming stripped 5 bases from V and 0 bases from J, with 8 bases between. This CDR3 has 14 residues. The CDR3 region is CASSGGVSGNTIYF. DNA for the CDR3: TGTGCCAGCAGCGGCGGGGTCTCTGGAAACACCATATATTTT.

V is TRBV5-1 and J is TRBJ2-7; 8 bases line up with TRBD1. Looked up from germline, CDR1 is SGHRS and CDR2 is YFSETQ. The junction had 9 bases not matched to a gene; V was cut back by 0 bases and J by 1 base. This CDR3 is built from 17 residues. The CDR3 sequence is CASSLVYSGGGSYEQYF. CDR3 nucleotide sequence: TGCGCCAGCAGCTTGGTGTACTCAGGGGGCGGATCCTACGAGCAGTACTTC.

The genes are TRBV6-2 or TRBV6-3 and TRBJ1-2; D is ambiguous. This CDR3 contains 16 residues. V gave up 2 bases and J gave up 0 bases, with 13 bases separating them. CDR1 is MNHEY, CDR2 SVGEGT, per germline. The CDR3 region is CASSYPGEATNYGYTF. The CDR3 DNA is TGTGCCAGCAGTTACCCCGGGGAGGCAACTAACTATGGCTACACCTTC.